The entry below gives a single T cell receptor (beta chain) sequence along with its context. No antigen is known for it. The data derive from a study of cytomegalovirus exposure and HLA in healthy donors. Study findings and constraints: What TCR beta sequences reportedly achieved was accurate prediction of HLA-A and HLA-B alleles in most subjects.

13 Jbeta primers and 60 Vbeta primers were used for the PCR. Profiled with immunoSEQ multiplex PCR; TCRdb holds only in-frame clones, not every one. The table lists approximately 110,000 clones, roughly 74% of them singletons. Germline V gives CDR1 SGDLS, CDR2 YYNGEE. The V segment lost 3 bases and the J segment 7 bases; nucleotides outside the gene matches: 4. CDR3 length: 16 amino acids. The TCR was taken from a man aged 40-49 years in good health and CMV-seronegative. The specimen was PBMCs. The genes are TRBV9 and TRBJ2-2, with 15 bases identical to TRBD2. CDR3 sequence (DNA): TGTGCCAGCAGCGGGACTAGCGGGGGGGCCGACGGGGAGCTGTTTTTT. This sequence encodes CASSGTSGGADGELFF.